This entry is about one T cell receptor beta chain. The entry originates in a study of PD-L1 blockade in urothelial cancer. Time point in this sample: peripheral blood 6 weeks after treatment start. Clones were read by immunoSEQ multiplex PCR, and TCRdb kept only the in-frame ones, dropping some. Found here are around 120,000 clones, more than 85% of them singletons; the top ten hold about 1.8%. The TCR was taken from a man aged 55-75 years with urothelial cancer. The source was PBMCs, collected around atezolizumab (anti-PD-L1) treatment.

CDR3 sequence (DNA): TGTGCCAGCAGTTCCCAGACAGGGGCGGATGAAAAACTGTTTTTT. It encodes CASSSQTGADEKLFF. The chain links TRBV28 to TRBJ1-4; 8 positions agree with TRBD1. Germline V lookup: CDR1 MDHEN, CDR2 SYDVKM. The CDR3 extends over 15 amino acids. Unmatched junction bases numbered 7, after V lost 4 bases and J lost 6 bases.